This entry lists 32 T cell receptor beta chains sequenced from one sample in a study of post-analysis software for immune sequencing data. Unique molecular identifiers were present in the TCR beta cDNA libraries. TCRdb analysed the PCR reads with MiXCR anew, one entry per CDR3 protein. The data contain hundreds of thousands of distinct CDR3 sequences, 53% of them singletons. These receptors' targets are unknown. Study results and caveats: Roughly 5 TRBV segments occurring more often in patients than controls included TRBV5-6, TRBV5-1 and TRBV20-1.

The sample consisted of blood. These receptors were taken from a girl aged 5-17 years with multiple sclerosis.

V usage is TRBV15 and J usage is TRBJ2-7, with TRBD1 identical over 10 bases. The end of the DNA aligns better with TRBJ2-5, so the J call may be wrong. CDR1 LNHNV and CDR2 YYDKDF come from the germline V gene (reference sequence). The CDR3 spans 16 residues. The CDR3 protein is CATSRLSGTGEETQYF. Here the CDR3 DNA reads TGTGCCACCAGCAGGCTCTCCGGGACAGGGGAAGAGACCCAGTACTTC.

The CDR3 sequence: CAIRAQRNSRSYEQYF. In DNA, the CDR3 is TGTGCCATCAGGGCCCAGCGGAATAGCCGCTCCTACGAGCAGTACTTC. This chain connects TRBV10-3 to TRBJ2-7, with D tentatively TRBD2 (5 bases). The length of the CDR3 is 16 residues. Germline loops: CDR1 ENHRY, CDR2 SYGVKD. The V gene lost 6 bases and the J gene lost 0 bases, with 18 bases spanning the gap.

This chain joins TRBV28 and TRBJ1-4; no clear D gene. V was pared by 1 base and J by 8 bases, with 5 bases between. The length of the CDR3 is 12 residues. Germline CDR1 is MDHEN and CDR2 is SYDVKM. The CDR3 here is CASSLFREKLFF. CDR3 coding DNA: TGTGCCAGCAGTTTATTCAGGGAAAAACTGTTTTTT.

This chain joins TRBV10-3 and TRBJ2-7; the match to TRBD1 covers 7 bases. The germline CDR1 and CDR2 sequences are ENHRY and SYGVKD. V lost 2 bases and J lost 0; bases outside the gene matches: 1. The CDR3 covers 14 residues. CDR3 residues: CAISEDRDSYEQYF. For the CDR3, the DNA is TGTGCCATCAGTGAGGACAGGGACTCCTACGAGCAGTACTTC.

This clonotype has more than one count but fewer than ten. This chain connects TRBV12-3 or TRBV12-4 to TRBJ1-2; D is uncertain. The V gene lost 4 bases and the J gene lost 0 bases, with 15 bases spanning the gap. This CDR3 is built from 16 residues. The CDR3 loop reads CASSSIDRLANYGYTF. CDR3 DNA: TGTGCCAGCAGTTCCATTGACCGATTAGCTAACTATGGCTACACCTTC.

This clonotype was observed a handful of times. The rearrangement links TRBV27 to TRBJ1-2; no definite D call. The germline V gene has CDR1 MNHEY and CDR2 SMNVEV (reference sequence). The V gene lost 4 bases and the J gene lost 6 bases, with 9 bases spanning the gap. The CDR3 covers 12 residues. The CDR3 region has the DNA TGTGCCAGCAGTTCGGGGTTCGATGGCTACACCTTC. This sequence encodes CASSSGFDGYTF.

The gene calls are TRBV18 and TRBJ1-6; D is possibly TRBD1 (6 bases). CDR1 and CDR2 (germline): KGHSH, LQKENI. V was cut by 5 bases and J by 16 bases, with 12 bases left in between. CDR3 length: 11 residues. The CDR3 DNA reads as TGTGCCAGCTCATCTTCGGACAGTCTCCACTTT. Its translation is CASSSSDSLHF. The whole variable domain, filled in from reference TRBV18 and TRBJ1-6, reads NAGVMQNPRHLVRRRGQEARLRCSPMKGHSHVYWYRQLPEEGLKFMVYLQKENIIDESGMPKERFSAEFPKEGPSILRIQQVVRGDSAAYFCASSSSDSLHFGNGTRLTVT.

The genes are TRBV2 and TRBJ1-5; no clear D gene. The V end lost 6 bases, the J end lost 2 bases, and 8 bases lay between the germline ends. The V gene's germline CDR1 is SNHLY and CDR2 FYNNEI. This CDR3 is built from 13 residues. The CDR3 is CASRAEGNQPQHF. The CDR3 DNA is TGTGCCAGCAGGGCGGAAGGCAATCAGCCCCAGCATTTT.

This clonotype occurred a few times. CDR3 loop: CASSVLAGVSPEQYF. In DNA, the CDR3 is TGTGCCAGCAGTGTACTAGCGGGAGTAAGTCCCGAGCAGTACTTC. The chain joins TRBV6-6 to TRBJ2-5; 11 bases agree with TRBD2. The J call may not be correct, given that the DNA end is closer to TRBJ2-7. The CDR3 extends over 15 amino acids. Germline CDR1 reads MNHNY; CDR2 reads SVGAGI (reference sequence).

CDR3 protein: CASSLTGTSGRFGGQFF. The CDR3 DNA is TGTGCCAGCAGCTTAACTGGGACTAGCGGGAGGTTTGGTGGGCAGTTCTTC. The J gene is TRBJ2-1, the V gene TRBV7-3; 15 bases are a match to TRBD2. Per germline, CDR1 SGHTA and CDR2 FQGTGA. Trimming at V came to 0 bases and at J to 12 bases, leaving 9 bases not matched to a gene. This CDR3 is built from 17 residues.

This chain links TRBV10-3 with TRBJ2-7; 10 nucleotides agree with TRBD1. CDR1 is ENHRY and CDR2 is SYGVKD in the germline V gene. The CDR3 is made up of 14 amino acids. The trim removed 5 bases at V and 2 bases at J, leaving 3 bases unmatched. Here the CDR3 reads CAISSGQGAYEQYF. CDR3 nucleotide sequence: TGTGCCATCAGTTCCGGACAGGGGGCCTACGAGCAGTACTTC.

This clonotype was recorded a few times. No DNA is shown, since the ends of the CDR3 on it are uncertain; the CDR3 is the one TCRdb lists. The chain joins TRBV30 to TRBJ2-7; the DNA was not used to check the table's D call, TRBD1. Inclusive of both ends, the CDR3 amounts to 12 amino acids. The germline V gene encodes CDR1 GTSNPN and CDR2 SVGIG (reference sequence). The CDR3 reads CAWSVGPGAWYF.

The chain links TRBV20-1 to TRBJ2-7; 10 positions agree with TRBD2. Matching the DNA end better, TRBJ2-5 makes the J call doubtful. CDR1 DFQATT and CDR2 SNEGSKA come from the germline V gene (reference sequence). CDR3 size: 14 residues. The CDR3 is CSASVGTSAETQYF. The CDR3, as DNA: TGCAGTGCCAGCGTGGGGACTAGCGCCGAGACCCAGTACTTC.

The chain is built from TRBV2 and TRBJ2-1; D may be TRBD1 or TRBD2 (5 bases each). Per germline, CDR1 SNHLY and CDR2 FYNNEI. CDR3 length: 13 residues. V lost 7 bases, J lost 10 bases, and 17 bases lay in between. The CDR3 region is CASMVHSGTEQFF. The CDR3 bases are TGTGCCAGCATGGTCCACTCTGGGACGGAGCAGTTCTTC. Filled out from reference TRBV2 and TRBJ2-1, the complete variable domain reads EPEVTQTPSHQVTQMGQEVILRCVPISNHLYFYWYRQILGQKVEFLVSFYNNEISEKSEIFDDQFSVERPDGSNFTLKIRSTKLEDSAMYFCASMVHSGTEQFFGPGTRLTVL.

The genes are TRBV7-9 and TRBJ2-7, with a weak D call TRBD2 (5 bases). V was clipped by 3 bases and J by 0 bases, with 12 bases between them. This CDR3 comprises 15 residues. The germline V gene has CDR1 SEHNR and CDR2 FQNEAQ (reference sequence). The CDR3 sequence is CASSFGERSSYEQYF. CDR3 in DNA: TGTGCCAGCAGCTTCGGGGAGAGAAGCTCCTACGAGCAGTACTTC.

This clonotype was seen once. This rearrangement joins TRBV2 to TRBJ2-5; D remains ambiguous. CDR1 SNHLY and CDR2 FYNNEI come from the germline V gene. The V gene lost 2 bases and the J gene lost 5 bases, with 15 bases spanning the gap. This CDR3 has 15 residues. The CDR3 DNA is TGTGCCAGCAGTGAACCCTGGCGGCAGAGGGAGACCCAGTACTTC. It encodes CASSEPWRQRETQYF.

This clonotype was counted ten times or more. At one end the junction does not follow the germline gene, possibly because of a read error. The chain joins TRBV12-3 or TRBV12-4 to TRBJ2-7; the D gene is possibly TRBD2 (6 bases). The CDR3 is 14 residues long. In DNA, the CDR3 is TGTGCCAGCAGCTTAGGAGGGCCGTCCTACGAGCAGTACTTC. Its translation is CASSLGGPSYEQYF.

This chain joins TRBV10-3 and TRBJ2-7, with a possible D match to TRBD1 (6 bases). Trimming left V 10 bases short and J 5 bases short, with 15 bases between. Germline values: CDR1 ENHRY, CDR2 SYGVKD. The CDR3 spans 12 residues. CDR3 region: CASQGYRDEQYF. CDR3 nucleotide sequence: TGTGCCAGCCAAGGTTACAGGGACGAGCAGTACTTC.

This clonotype turned up a few times. This rearrangement joins TRBV9 to TRBJ2-7; tentatively, D is TRBD1 (6 bases). V lost 2 bases and J lost 2, with 14 bases in between. This CDR3 has 15 residues. Germline V gene sequence: CDR1 SGDLS, CDR2 YYNGEE. In nucleotides, the CDR3 is TGTGCCAGCAGCGTTGGGCAGGGGTCCCCCTACGAGCAGTACTTC. It translates to CASSVGQGSPYEQYF.

This clonotype was counted once. The chain recombines TRBV7-2 with TRBJ2-3; D is unclear. The CDR3 sequence is 13 residues long. Germline lookup yields CDR1 SGHTA and CDR2 FQGNSA. V lost 1 base to trimming and J lost 6 bases, with 8 bases between them. The CDR3, as DNA: TGTGCCAGCAGCTTAGAGCAGGCCGATACGCAGTATTTT. Its translation is CASSLEQADTQYF. The full variable domain, with the rest looked up from reference TRBV7-2 and TRBJ2-3, is GAGVSQSPSNKVTEKGKDVELRCDPISGHTALYWYRQSLGQGLEFLIYFQGNSAPDKSGLPSDRFSAERTGGSVSTLTIQRTQQEDSAVYLCASSLEQADTQYFGPGTRLTVL.

This chain uses TRBV6-5 with TRBJ1-4; unclear D gene. Germline V gene sequence: CDR1 MNHEY, CDR2 SVGAGI. V was pared by 2 bases and J by 0 bases, with 4 bases between. The CDR3 spans 14 residues. The CDR3 here is CASSYDATNEKLFF. CDR3 DNA: TGTGCCAGCAGTTACGATGCAACTAATGAAAAACTGTTTTTT.

The rearrangement links TRBV29-1 to TRBJ2-3; D perhaps matches TRBD1 (5 bases). The V gene's germline CDR1 is SQVTM and CDR2 ANQGSEA. V lost 2 bases, J lost 6 bases, and 12 bases lay in between. The CDR3 has 13 residues. The CDR3 spells CSVESDSLDTQYF. CDR3 bases: TGCAGCGTTGAAAGCGACAGCCTGGATACGCAGTATTTT.

The rearrangement uses TRBV13 and TRBJ2-5; D not certain. The J call is in doubt because the DNA end fits TRBJ2-7 better. Germline V CDR1 and CDR2: PRHDT, FYEKMQ (reference sequence). This CDR3 region has 14 residues. The CDR3 DNA reads as TGTGCCAGCAGCTTAGCATCCAGATTCTACGAGCAGTACTTC. Translation gives CASSLASRFYEQYF.

The genes are TRBV20-1 and TRBJ2-1, with D uncertain. Trimming stripped 2 bases from V and 7 bases from J, with 15 bases between. CDR1 DFQATT and CDR2 SNEGSKA come from the germline V gene (reference sequence). The CDR3 loop spans 14 amino acids. In DNA form, the CDR3 reads TGCAGTGCTAGAACAGATGGGCCGGGTAATGAGCAGTTCTTC. This codes for CSARTDGPGNEQFF.

The chain carries TRBV6-6 and TRBJ1-1; D ambiguous. Looked up from germline, CDR1 is MNHNY and CDR2 is SVGAGI (reference sequence). Trimming left V 0 bases short and J 5 bases short, with 10 bases between. The CDR3 consists of 14 residues. CDR3 loop: CASSYSWPKTEAFF. The CDR3 DNA sequence: TGTGCCAGCAGTTACTCGTGGCCAAAGACTGAAGCTTTCTTT.

The chain uses TRBV5-1 and TRBJ2-1; 9 nucleotides agree with TRBD2. Germline V gene data show CDR1 as SGHRS and CDR2 as YFSETQ. V dropped 4 bases and J dropped 3; count of bases not matched to a gene: 11. This CDR3 spans 17 amino acids. The CDR3: CASSLGGLAGFYNEQFF. DNA of the CDR3: TGCGCCAGCAGCCTGGGAGGTCTAGCGGGATTCTACAATGAGCAGTTCTTC.

As to this clonotype: Its ends do not fully match the called genes, so a read error is possible. The V and J genes are TRBV3-1 and TRBJ2-2; D is tentatively TRBD1 or TRBD2 (5 bases each). The CDR3 runs 15 residues. Looked up from germline, CDR1 is LGHDT and CDR2 is YNNKEL (reference sequence). CDR3 region: CASSHYQIGTGERFF. The CDR3 coding sequence is TGTGCCAGCAGCCATTATCAAATTGGGACCGGGGAGCGGTTTTTT.

The V call is TRBV6-5, the J call TRBJ1-1; 9 bases are shared with TRBD1. This CDR3 is 16 amino acids long. Per germline, CDR1 MNHEY and CDR2 SVGAGI. After removal of 3 bases from V and 1 base from J, the junction contained 6 bases not matched to a gene. CDR3 loop: CASSYKTGGPNTEAFF. The CDR3 DNA sequence: TGTGCCAGCAGTTATAAAACAGGGGGCCCGAACACTGAAGCTTTCTTT.

The chain combines TRBV29-1 with TRBJ2-7; D remains ambiguous. The V gene's germline CDR1 is SQVTM and CDR2 ANQGSEA. V was shortened by 5 bases and J by 6 bases, with 14 bases between the two germline ends. The CDR3 loop spans 12 amino acids. This chain's CDR3 is CSVLTAPGEQYF. The CDR3 DNA sequence: TGCAGCGTTTTAACAGCCCCCGGCGAGCAGTACTTC.

In its sample, this clonotype was seen once. The V and J genes are TRBV6-5 and TRBJ2-1; D is unresolved. Germline loops: CDR1 MNHEY, CDR2 SVGAGI. V lost 8 bases, J lost 3 bases, and 8 bases lay in between. The CDR3 is 12 amino acids. The CDR3 is CASGLGYNEQFF. CDR3 DNA: TGTGCCAGCGGGTTAGGCTACAATGAGCAGTTCTTC.

The chain has TRBV20-1 and TRBJ2-3; D possibly corresponds to TRBD1 (5 bases). Germline CDR1 reads DFQATT; CDR2 reads SNEGSKA (reference sequence). This CDR3 spans 11 amino acids. Here the CDR3 reads CSGLRGDTQYF. The CDR3 bases are TGCAGCGGGCTTAGGGGAGATACGCAGTATTTT.

This clonotype appeared once. This rearrangement joins TRBV7-9 to TRBJ2-5; the match to TRBD1 covers 7 bases. The trim removed 8 bases at V and 2 bases at J, leaving 5 bases unmatched. The CDR3 spans 13 residues. Germline-derived CDR1 and CDR2 are SEHNR and FQNEAQ (reference sequence). The CDR3 region is CASQRTGQETQYF. The CDR3 DNA follows: TGTGCCAGCCAGCGGACAGGTCAAGAGACCCAGTACTTC.